The entry below describes one TCR beta chain. Its cognate antigen is unknown. CDR3 length: 15 residues. The germline V gene has CDR1 MDHEN and CDR2 SYDVKM. The V gene end was trimmed by 5 bases and the J gene end by 5 bases; junction bases not matched to a gene: 7. Some clones are missing from TCRdb's copy, which holds only in-frame ones; the method was immunoSEQ multiplex PCR. The sample has 65,000 to 95,000 clones, approximately 94% seen once. The data are from a study of OX40 agonist ivuxolimab in advanced cancers. Across the whole study: From about 23 to 85 years was the age range, with a mean of roughly 64 years, and about 83% were male. The study, taken as a whole, reports: Dose levels from 0.1 to 3.0 mg/kg saw CD4+ and CD8+ blood T cells expand clonally by week 6. What antigens the expanded peripheral T cells recognized was never established.

The sequence derives from an adult with an advanced solid tumor such as melanoma, head and neck, liver or kidney cancer. The chain combines TRBV28 with TRBJ2-3, with 10 bases matching TRBD2. Here the sequenced sample was CD4+ or CD8+ T cells sorted from blood, taken in a trial of the OX40 agonist ivuxolimab. This chain's CDR3 is CASSLGGLARDTQYF. CDR3 DNA: TGTGCCAGCAGTCTAGGGGGACTAGCGAGAGATACGCAGTATTTT. Complete variable domain (other parts from reference TRBV28 and TRBJ2-3): DVKVTQSSRYLVKRTGEKVFLECVQDMDHENMFWYRQDPGLGLRLIYFSYDVKMKEKGDIPEGYSVSREKKERFSLILESASTNQTSMYLCASSLGGLARDTQYFGPGTRLTVL.